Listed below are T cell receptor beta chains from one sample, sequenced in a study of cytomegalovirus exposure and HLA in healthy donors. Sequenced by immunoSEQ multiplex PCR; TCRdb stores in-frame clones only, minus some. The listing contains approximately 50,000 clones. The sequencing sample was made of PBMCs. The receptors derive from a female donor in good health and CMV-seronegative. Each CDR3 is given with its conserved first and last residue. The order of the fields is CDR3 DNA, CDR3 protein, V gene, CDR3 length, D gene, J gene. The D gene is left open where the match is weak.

TGTGCCTGGAGTTATGTACCGGGAGCCGAGCAGTACTTC	CAWSYVPGAEQYF	TRBV30	13	-	TRBJ2-7
TGCGCCAGCAGCCCCGGACAGACAGATCAGCCCCAGCATTTT	CASSPGQTDQPQHF	TRBV4-1	14	-	TRBJ1-5
TGTGCCAGCCGGGACAGTCTTTACGAGCAGTACTTC	CASRDSLYEQYF	TRBV19	12	TRBD1	TRBJ2-7
TGCGCCAGCAGCGGACAGGGTGAGGAAAAACTGTTTTTT	CASSGQGEEKLFF	TRBV4-1	13	TRBD1	TRBJ1-4
TGTGCCAGCAGCTCCGCAATGGTTGGCCCGAACACCGGGGAGCTGTTTTTT	CASSSAMVGPNTGELFF	TRBV7-9	17	-	TRBJ2-2
TGTGCCAGCCGTAGGGGCTCCTACGAGCAGTACTTC	CASRRGSYEQYF	TRBV2	12	-	TRBJ2-7
TGTGCCAGCAGCCTTGGACAGGGCCCGTGGGCTTTCTTT	CASSLGQGPWAFF	TRBV13	13	TRBD1	TRBJ1-1
TGTGCCAGCAGCTTAAATCGTGGAGCGGGGGAGGAGCAGTACTTC	CASSLNRGAGEEQYF	TRBV7-3	15	TRBD2	TRBJ2-7
TGCGCCAGCAGCCGATTACTAGCGGAGGCATACGAGCAGTACTTC	CASSRLLAEAYEQYF	TRBV4-1	15	TRBD2	TRBJ2-7
TGTGCCAGCAGCTTAGACTCGGGAGACAGCCAAGAGACCCAGTACTTC	CASSLDSGDSQETQYF	TRBV7-8	16	-	TRBJ2-5
TGTGCCAGCAGCCACGGACTTTCAGAGTACTTC	CASSHGLSEYF	TRBV6-6	11	-	TRBJ2-4
TGCGCCAGCAGCCAAAAATGGACAGGGGCCTCCTTTGGCTACACCTTC	CASSQKWTGASFGYTF	TRBV4-3	16	TRBD1	TRBJ1-2
TGTGCCAGCAGCCCCGAGGTGGCGTGGCGGGGGGCCAGATTCGACTACGAGCAGTACTTC	CASSPEVAWRGARFDYEQYF	TRBV12-1	20	-	TRBJ2-7
TGTGCCTGGAGTGTAAAGGGGGAAAAACTGTTTTTT	CAWSVKGEKLFF	TRBV30	12	-	TRBJ1-4
TGTGCCAGCAGCGGGGACACCTACGAGCAGTACTTC	CASSGDTYEQYF	TRBV2	12	-	TRBJ2-7
TGTGCCAGCTCACCATTGGACAGTTTGAACACCGGGGAGCTGTTTTTT	CASSPLDSLNTGELFF	TRBV18	16	-	TRBJ2-2
TGTGCCTGGAGTGTACTTAGAGTGAACACTGAAGCTTTCTTT	CAWSVLRVNTEAFF	TRBV30	14	-	TRBJ1-1
TGCGCCAGCAGCCAAACAGGGGGAATCTACGAGCAGTACTTC	CASSQTGGIYEQYF	TRBV4-1	14	TRBD1	TRBJ2-7
TGTGCCAGCAGCTTACAGGGTAGGGAGACCCAGTACTTC	CASSLQGRETQYF	TRBV5-6	13	-	TRBJ2-5
TGTGCCAGCACCTTAGGGGCAGATTATGGCTACACCTTC	CASTLGADYGYTF	TRBV28	13	-	TRBJ1-2
TGTGCCATCAGTGCGGAGACAGGGGTGAACATTCAGTACTTC	CAISAETGVNIQYF	TRBV10-3	14	TRBD1	TRBJ2-4
TGTGCCAGTAGTATAGAGGTCGGCAGGGGATATTCAAACACCGGGGAGCTGTTTTTT	CASSIEVGRGYSNTGELFF	TRBV19	19	-	TRBJ2-2
TGTGCCAGCAGCTCTCTCGGGGGGGCGCGGAATGAGCAGTTCTTC	CASSSLGGARNEQFF	TRBV7-9	15	TRBD2	TRBJ2-1
TGTGCCAGCAGCCCCTCGGCCGGGGAGCTGTTTTTT	CASSPSAGELFF	TRBV4-2	12	-	TRBJ2-2
TGTGCCAGCAGTCCCCAGGGGGGAAAAGATGGCTACACCTTC	CASSPQGGKDGYTF	TRBV6-6	14	TRBD1	TRBJ1-2
TGTGCCAGCAGCCAAGACCCGGGGTCAACCATAAATGAGCAGTTCTTC	CASSQDPGSTINEQFF	TRBV4-2	16	-	TRBJ2-1
TGTGCCAGCAAGTTGCTAGCGGGTCTCAATGAGCAGTTCTTC	CASKLLAGLNEQFF	TRBV13	14	TRBD2	TRBJ2-1
TGTGCCAGCAGTCCCGGGACACCGCTCTACTATGGCTACACCTTC	CASSPGTPLYYGYTF	TRBV6-6	15	-	TRBJ1-2
TGTGCCTGGAATTTTGGGGGCGCATTTGAAAAACTGTTTTTT	CAWNFGGAFEKLFF	TRBV30	14	-	TRBJ1-4
TGTGCCAGCAGCTTAGGCAGGGGAGAAAAACTGTTTTTT	CASSLGRGEKLFF	TRBV5-6	13	-	TRBJ1-4
TGTGCCAGCAGCGCTACCAAGGGGGGGAGACCTGAAAAACTGTTTTTT	CASSATKGGRPEKLFF	TRBV9	16	-	TRBJ1-4
TGTGCCAGCAGCTTGAAGCGGGGGTTGTGGAATGAGCAGTTCTTC	CASSLKRGLWNEQFF	TRBV5-6	15	TRBD2	TRBJ2-1
TGTGCCAGCTCACCGTTTAGGGGGATGGACTCCGAGCAGTACTTC	CASSPFRGMDSEQYF	TRBV18	15	-	TRBJ2-7
TGTGCCAGCAGCGCTGGACTAGGTAAGCGCGATGAGCAGTTCTTC	CASSAGLGKRDEQFF	TRBV28	15	TRBD2	TRBJ2-1
TGTGCCAGCAGTTACTCAGAGATTCCCTTGGTTGCTGGCTACACCTTC	CASSYSEIPLVAGYTF	TRBV6-5	16	-	TRBJ1-2
TGTGCCAGCAGTGTAACAGGGTGGGGCAATGAGCAGTTCTTC	CASSVTGWGNEQFF	TRBV2	14	-	TRBJ2-1
TGCAGCGTTCGGTTCGCAGCGGATACGCAGTATTTT	CSVRFAADTQYF	TRBV29-1	12	-	TRBJ2-3
TGTGCCAGTAGTATGTCCCCAGGGAACTATGGCTACACCTTC	CASSMSPGNYGYTF	TRBV19	14	-	TRBJ1-2
TGTGCCAGCAGCGTACAGGGACCTGGAAACACCATATATTTT	CASSVQGPGNTIYF	TRBV11-3	14	-	TRBJ1-3
TGTGCCAGTACCCGGGACAGGAGCACTGGGGCCAACGTCCTGACTTTC	CASTRDRSTGANVLTF	TRBV19	16	TRBD1	TRBJ2-6
TGCGCCAGCAGCCGACTAGCGGGGGGGCCGTTTGAGCAGTTCTTC	CASSRLAGGPFEQFF	TRBV4-1	15	TRBD2	TRBJ2-1
TGTGCCAGCAGCTTGGCAGGCCGGGGACAGGGGGCGTCCTACGAGCAGTACTTC	CASSLAGRGQGASYEQYF	TRBV5-8	18	TRBD1	TRBJ2-7
TGTGCCAGCAGTTACCGAGGGGGTGGAAACGAGCAGTACTTC	CASSYRGGGNEQYF	TRBV6-5	14	-	TRBJ2-7
TGTGCCAGCCGGGGGACAGGGGGCAGTTCACCCCTCCACTTT	CASRGTGGSSPLHF	TRBV6-1	14	TRBD1	TRBJ1-6
TGTGCCAGCAGTATACAGGGTCGCCACACTGAAGCTTTCTTT	CASSIQGRHTEAFF	TRBV6-1	14	-	TRBJ1-1
TGTGCCTGGAGTTCAGGGAGCGGGGAGACCCAGTACTTC	CAWSSGSGETQYF	TRBV30	13	-	TRBJ2-5
TGCGCCAGCAGCCACTCCCTAACCACCGGGGAGCTGTTTTTT	CASSHSLTTGELFF	TRBV5-1	14	-	TRBJ2-2
TGTGCCACCAGCAGAGCGCCCAGAGATACGCAGTATTTT	CATSRAPRDTQYF	TRBV15	13	-	TRBJ2-3